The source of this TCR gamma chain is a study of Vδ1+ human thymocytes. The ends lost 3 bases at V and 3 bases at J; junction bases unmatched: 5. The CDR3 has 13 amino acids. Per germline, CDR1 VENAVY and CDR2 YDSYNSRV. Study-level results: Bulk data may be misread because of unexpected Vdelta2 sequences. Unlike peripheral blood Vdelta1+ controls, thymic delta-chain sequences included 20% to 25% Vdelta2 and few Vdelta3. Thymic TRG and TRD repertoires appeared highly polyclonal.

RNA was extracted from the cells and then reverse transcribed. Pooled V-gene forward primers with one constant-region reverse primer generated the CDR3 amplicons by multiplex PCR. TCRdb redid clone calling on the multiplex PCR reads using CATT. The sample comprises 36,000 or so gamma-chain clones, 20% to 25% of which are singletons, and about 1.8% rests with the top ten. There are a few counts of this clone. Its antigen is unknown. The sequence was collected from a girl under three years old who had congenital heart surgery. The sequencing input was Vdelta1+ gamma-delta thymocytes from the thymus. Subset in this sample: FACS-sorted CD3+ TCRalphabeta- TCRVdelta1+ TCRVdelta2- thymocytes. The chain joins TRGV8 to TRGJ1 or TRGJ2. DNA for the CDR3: TGTGCCACCTGGGATCACCTTTATTATAAGAAACTCTTT. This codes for CATWDHLYYKKLF.